The 21 T cell receptor beta chains given below trace back to one sample, sequenced in a study of cytomegalovirus exposure and HLA in healthy donors. The PCR was carried out with 60 Vbeta primers and 13 Jbeta primers. Repertoires were generated with immunoSEQ multiplex PCR, while TCRdb's copy carries only in-frame clones and drops some. The data hold around 130,000 clones, with 74% observed a single time. The source material was PBMCs. Every receptor here comes from a woman between 45 and 60 years old in good health and CMV-seropositive.

The rearrangement links TRBV13 to TRBJ2-2; D may be TRBD2 (5 bases). This CDR3 has 15 amino acids. The V gene lost 3 bases and the J gene lost 6 bases, with 14 bases spanning the gap. Germline V gives CDR1 PRHDT, CDR2 FYEKMQ (reference sequence). The CDR3 DNA reads as TGTGCCAGCAGCTTTAAGAGGCGGGTAGCCGGGGAGCTGTTTTTT. Protein sequence: CASSFKRRVAGELFF. Using reference TRBV13 and TRBJ2-2 for the parts outside the CDR3, the full variable domain is AAGVIQSPRHLIKEKRETATLKCYPIPRHDTVYWYQQGPGQDPQFLISFYEKMQSDKGSIPDRFSAQQFSDYHSELNMSSLELGDSALYFCASSFKRRVAGELFFGEGSRLTVL.

This chain uses TRBV5-1 with TRBJ1-1; 7 positions match TRBD1. This CDR3 has 16 residues. In germline, CDR1 is SGHRS, CDR2 YFSETQ. V shed 4 bases, J shed 8 bases, and the junction held 17 bases outside the gene matches. This chain's CDR3 is CASSGVPEASQGEAFF. In nucleotides, the CDR3 is TGCGCCAGCAGCGGGGTACCGGAGGCCTCACAGGGGGAAGCTTTCTTT.

This CDR3 is CASRDPGQEGNTQYF. The CDR3, as DNA: TGTGCCAGCAGGGATCCGGGACAGGAGGGTAATACGCAGTATTTT. The rearrangement uses TRBV9 and TRBJ2-3; 8 bases are shared with TRBD1. The germline gives CDR1 SGDLS, CDR2 YYNGEE. The CDR3 spans 15 residues. V lost 5 bases and J lost 7; bases outside the gene matches: 12. Based on the CDR3 plus reference TRBV9 and TRBJ2-3, the full variable domain is DSGVTQTPKHLITATGQRVTLRCSPRSGDLSVYWYQQSLDQGLQFLIQYYNGEERAKGNILERFSAQQFPDLHSELNLSSLELGDSALYFCASRDPGQEGNTQYFGPGTRLTVL.

CDR3 DNA: TGCAGCGTTGGACAGAGAAATCAGCCCCAGCATTTT. This encodes CSVGQRNQPQHF. The rearrangement joins TRBV29-1 to TRBJ1-5, with a tentative D call TRBD1 (5 bases). Trimming stripped 4 bases from V and 4 bases from J, with 8 bases between. Germline V gene lookup returns CDR1 SQVTM and CDR2 ANQGSEA. The CDR3 is 12 amino acids.

This rearrangement joins TRBV27 to TRBJ1-6; weak D call: TRBD1 (6 bases). The germline CDR1 and CDR2 sequences are MNHEY and SMNVEV (reference sequence). Trimming removed 5 bases at V and 9 bases at J, with 17 bases between. The CDR3 runs 15 residues. Here the CDR3 DNA reads TGTGCCAGCAGTCCCAAAGTTGGGGGGGCTTCACCCCTCCACTTT. Translating gives CASSPKVGGASPLHF.

The rearrangement uses TRBV5-4 and TRBJ1-2, with D uncertain. The CDR3 spans 10 residues. From germline, CDR1 is SGHNT and CDR2 YYREEE (reference sequence). The V and J ends lost 7 bases and 7 bases respectively, with 8 bases between them. CDR3: CASRPGGYTF. The DNA of the CDR3 is TGTGCCAGCCGCCCCGGTGGCTACACCTTC. Complete variable domain (other parts from reference TRBV5-4 and TRBJ1-2): ETGVTQSPTHLIKTRGQQVTLRCSSQSGHNTVSWYQQALGQGPQFIFQYYREEENGRGNFPPRFSGLQFPNYSSELNVNALELDDSALYLCASRPGGYTFGSGTRLTVV.

V and J are TRBV10-3 and TRBJ2-7; TRBD2 aligns across 8 bases. The V and J ends lost 4 bases and 4 bases, in that order; junction bases with no gene match: 9. Per the germline V gene, CDR1 is ENHRY and CDR2 is SYGVKD. This CDR3 is built from 15 residues. The CDR3 spells CAISGPSGGTYEQYF. The CDR3 nucleotides are TGTGCCATCAGTGGACCAAGCGGGGGCACGTACGAGCAGTACTTC.

This rearrangement joins TRBV19 to TRBJ2-3, with D maybe TRBD2 (7 bases). This CDR3 comprises 15 residues. The V and J ends lost 6 bases and 0 bases respectively, with 13 bases between them. Germline V lookup: CDR1 LNHDA, CDR2 SQIVND (reference sequence). CDR3 nucleotides: TGTGCCAGTAGCGGGGGGCCGCGAAGCACAGATACGCAGTATTTT. Its translation: CASSGGPRSTDTQYF.

This clone appeared a few times. V usage is TRBV5-4 and J usage is TRBJ2-3, with 7 bases that match TRBD1. Trimming at V came to 1 base and at J to 0 bases, leaving 5 bases not matched to a gene. The germline V gene encodes CDR1 SGHNT and CDR2 YYREEE (reference sequence). This CDR3 contains 16 residues. The CDR3 coding sequence is TGTGCCAGCAGCTTGCAAGGGGGCGTAAGCACAGATACGCAGTATTTT. Residues: CASSLQGGVSTDTQYF.

The chain is built from TRBV7-8 and TRBJ2-7; TRBD1 matches 7 bases. The CDR3 contains 14 residues. V was clipped by 6 bases and J by 7 bases; unmatched bases: 12. CDR1 and CDR2 from the germline V gene are SGHVS and FQNEAQ. The chain's CDR3 is CASRNRGESLEQYF. In DNA, the CDR3 is TGTGCCAGCAGAAACAGGGGTGAATCGTTGGAGCAGTACTTC.

The rearrangement joins TRBV27 to TRBJ1-1; 8 nucleotides agree with TRBD1. Germline V lookup: CDR1 MNHEY, CDR2 SMNVEV (reference sequence). This CDR3 region has 14 residues. V was clipped by 8 bases and J by 4 bases; unmatched bases: 9. CDR3 nucleotide sequence: TGTGCCAGCGGGACCAGGGGGCGGACCACTGAAGCTTTCTTT. Translation: CASGTRGRTTEAFF.

For this clone: Likely a read error: the CDR3 ends without its conserved phenylalanine or tryptophan. Because the CDR3's place on the DNA is in doubt, the DNA is left out and the CDR3 is given as listed by TCRdb. V usage is TRBV6-1 and J usage is TRBJ1-2. Ends included, the CDR3 has 11 residues. Germline CDR1 is MNHNS and CDR2 is SASEGT. This chain's CDR3 is CASTLNGVASV.

This chain links TRBV2 with TRBJ1-2, with D tentatively TRBD1 (6 bases). V was trimmed by 5 bases and J by 3 bases, leaving 7 bases between them. The CDR3 is 12 residues long. The germline V gene encodes CDR1 SNHLY and CDR2 FYNNEI. CDR3: CASSRTDYGYTF. For the CDR3, the DNA is TGTGCCAGCAGTAGGACAGACTATGGCTACACCTTC.

The gene calls are TRBV5-1 and TRBJ2-2, with 7 bases fitting TRBD1. The germline gives CDR1 SGHRS, CDR2 YFSETQ. Trimming removed 4 bases from V and 7 bases from J; junction bases left unmatched: 10. This CDR3 contains 15 residues. The CDR3 reads CASSLRQGDGGELFF. The CDR3 region has the DNA TGCGCCAGCAGCCTCAGGCAGGGGGACGGCGGGGAGCTGTTTTTT.

This clone came up a few times. The chain carries TRBV25-1 and TRBJ2-2, with D maybe TRBD2 (5 bases). The CDR3 is made up of 15 amino acids. Trimming stripped 3 bases from V and 3 bases from J, with 11 bases between. The germline V gene encodes CDR1 MGHDK and CDR2 SYGVNS. The CDR3 nucleotides are TGTGCCAGCAGTGATCATACAGCGGACACCGGGGAGCTGTTTTTT. Translating it yields CASSDHTADTGELFF.

This clone was detected only once. The V gene is TRBV6-5, the J gene TRBJ2-2, with 9 bases identical to TRBD2. Germline CDR1 reads MNHEY; CDR2 reads SVGAGI. CDR3 length equals 16 residues. The V gene end was trimmed by 0 bases and the J gene end by 4 bases; junction bases not matched to a gene: 3. In DNA, the CDR3 is TGTGCCAGCAGTTACTCGGCGGGGGGGGGCACCGGGGAGCTGTTTTTT. It is translated as CASSYSAGGGTGELFF.

The chain recombines TRBV25-1 with TRBJ2-7; D is ambiguous. This CDR3 has 13 amino acids. The germline V gene encodes CDR1 MGHDK and CDR2 SYGVNS. V lost 2 bases to trimming and J lost 6 bases, with 11 bases between them. The CDR3 sequence is CASSEGATSEQYF. CDR3 sequence (DNA): TGTGCCAGCAGTGAAGGAGCCACAAGCGAGCAGTACTTC.

J is TRBJ2-6 and V is TRBV2, with a tentative D call TRBD1 (7 bases). The CDR3 is 15 residues long. V was pared by 6 bases and J by 4 bases, with 13 bases between. From germline, CDR1 is SNHLY and CDR2 FYNNEI. The CDR3 DNA is TGTGCCAGCAGGCCCAGGGGGGCGGGGGCCAACGTCCTGACTTTC. This codes for CASRPRGAGANVLTF.

This clone was observed a handful of times. This chain connects TRBV7-2 to TRBJ1-2, with 9 bases aligning to TRBD1. Losses at the gene ends were 4 bases for V and 8 bases for J; bases not matched to a gene: 11. Germline V gene sequence: CDR1 SGHTA, CDR2 FQGNSA. This CDR3 has 15 amino acids. CDR3: CASSSRRTGVEGYTF. Here the CDR3 DNA reads TGTGCCAGCAGCTCAAGACGGACAGGGGTCGAGGGCTACACCTTC.

The chain is built from TRBV5-1 and TRBJ2-2, with D maybe TRBD1 (6 bases). Per germline, CDR1 SGHRS and CDR2 YFSETQ. The CDR3 totals 16 residues. The ends were cut back, 0 bases at V and 0 bases at J, with 9 bases in the middle. CDR3 nucleotide sequence: TGCGCCAGCAGCTTGGTCCGGACAGCGAACACCGGGGAGCTGTTTTTT. This codes for CASSLVRTANTGELFF.

This clone has only a few counts. J is TRBJ2-4 and V is TRBV6-5, with 10 bases lining up with TRBD2. CDR1 and CDR2 (germline): MNHEY, SVGAGI. With 6 bases clipped from V and 6 bases from J, the junction kept 2 bases outside the gene matches. CDR3 size: 13 residues. DNA of the CDR3: TGTGCCAGCAGCAGCGGGGGGGGAAACATTCAGTACTTC. Its protein is CASSSGGGNIQYF.